Detailed here is one TCR beta chain. The data are from a study of human T cells and chemical hapten exposure. CDR3 length: 17 amino acids. The V and J ends lost 0 bases and 1 base respectively, with 16 bases between them. Germline V gene sequence: CDR1 SGHRS, CDR2 YFSETQ. Documented time point: pre-sensitization, week 0. Treatment reported: therapeutic diphenylcyclopropenone sensitization with weekly scalp DPC. The library labeled individual cDNA molecules by adding unique molecular identifiers to them. TCRdb analysed the RACE reads with MiXCR anew, one entry per CDR3 protein. The sample has some 250,000 distinct CDR3 sequences, over 7.5% seen once.

This clonotype was sampled from a man younger than 30 with alopecia areata. Some clones in this sample may be carry-over from other donors' samples. This material consisted of whole blood, taken in connection with sensitization to the hapten diphenylcyclopropenone (DPC). The rearrangement uses TRBV5-1 and TRBJ1-1; TRBD1 is a possible D gene (5 bases). The CDR3 bases are TGCGCCAGCAGCTTGGAGACCTCAAGACAGCCGAACACTGAAGCTTTCTTT. This encodes CASSLETSRQPNTEAFF.